This TCR beta chain was profiled in a study of cytomegalovirus exposure and HLA in healthy donors. Study summary: A subsequent analysis reported that the roughly 120 validation repertoires were produced on the same platform that had also been used for the roughly 700 first-cohort repertoires.

As for this clone: Antigen: not known.

Overall study findings and caveats: Researchers catalogued some 160 TCR beta chains as cytomegalovirus-associated. Researchers reported that a few CMV-associated chains were confirmed in vitro as CMV antigen-specific.

Germline V lookup: CDR1 MNHEY, CDR2 SMNVEV (reference sequence). V lost 2 bases and J lost 5; bases outside the gene matches: 5. The CDR3 spans 15 residues. TCRdb's table, derived via immunoSEQ multiplex PCR, lists solely in-frame clones and lacks some. The table lists approximately 150,000 clones, 80% to 95% of them singletons. The sample consisted of PBMCs. The sequence derives from a young man in good health and CMV-seronegative. This chain links TRBV27 with TRBJ1-4; 7 bases are shared with TRBD1. CDR3: CASSLLGQPNEKLFF. The CDR3, as DNA: TGTGCCAGCAGTTTACTGGGACAGCCCAATGAAAAACTGTTTTTT.